Given below is one T cell receptor beta chain in context. The antigen is undetermined. The germline V gene encodes CDR1 MNHEY and CDR2 SVGEGT. CDR3 length equals 15 residues. Libraries were made from TCR beta cDNA, and they carried unique molecular identifiers. Input amounts of 1 to 10 million T cells were used. These gave approximately 500,000 cDNA molecules, so each molecule approximated one T cell. TCRdb fed the PCR reads into MiXCR, producing one record per CDR3 protein. The sample holds about 500,000 distinct CDR3 sequences; nearly 45% are singletons and the top ten take 9.5% to 13%. The data were taken from a study of post-analysis software for immune sequencing data. General study findings and limits: Among 5 or 6 TRBV segments more frequent in patients than controls were TRBV5-6, TRBV5-1 and TRBV20-1.

V gene TRBV6-2 or TRBV6-3 combines with J gene TRBJ2-7, with 9 bases aligning to TRBD1. The J call could be wrong; TRBJ2-4 is a better fit for the DNA end. The sample was blood. The origin of this receptor is a girl under 18 with multiple sclerosis. The CDR3 sequence: CASSYPTGGMDIQYF. The CDR3 DNA sequence: TGTGCCAGCAGTTATCCCACAGGGGGCATGGACATTCAGTACTTC.